The rows below give T cell receptor beta chains drawn from one sample of a study of neurological immune-mediated disorders. TCRdb independently ran MiXCR on the 5' RACE reads; one entry per CDR3 protein. Among about 62,000 distinct CDR3 sequences, around 5.2% were seen once, and the ten largest hold less than 3.5%. The sequenced sample consisted of PBMCs. The receptor set was obtained from a woman aged 50 to 60 with multiple sclerosis. The CDR3 runs from the conserved cysteine through the conserved F or W. The order of the fields is V gene, J gene, clone size, D gene, CDR3 protein, CDR3 DNA. A D gene is named only where the DNA matches it firmly. Clone size is given as how often the clone was seen (once, few, many) or a class if it is expanded.

>TRBV20-1|TRBJ2-3|many|TRBD2
CSASSAGEASDTQYF
TGCAGTGCTAGTTCTGCGGGGGAGGCGTCAGATACGCAGTATTTT
>TRBV28|TRBJ2-7|many|-
CASSLSPQMGPAYEQYF
TGTGCCAGCAGTTTATCACCCCAGATGGGACCAGCCTACGAGCAGTACTTC
>TRBV4-2|TRBJ2-2|many|TRBD1
CASSQGTVGTGELFF
TGTGCCAGCAGTCAAGGGACAGTCGGCACCGGGGAGCTGTTTTTT
>TRBV5-1|TRBJ1-3|many|-
CASSLDLGRSGNTIYF
TGCGCCAGCAGCTTGGATCTCGGCCGCTCTGGAAACACCATATATTTT
>TRBV7-2|TRBJ2-5|many|TRBD2
CASRHSGGAGETQYF
TGTGCCAGCAGGCATTCCGGGGGGGCCGGGGAGACCCAGTACTTC
>TRBV18|TRBJ2-2|few|-
CASSPDSGSRGELFF
TGTGCCAGCTCACCGGACAGCGGAAGTCGCGGGGAGCTGTTTTTT
>TRBV11-1|TRBJ2-7|many|-
CASGTGRTYEQYF
TGTGCCAGCGGGACGGGACGGACCTACGAGCAGTACTTC
>TRBV7-6|TRBJ2-5|many|-
CASSLTLLQETQYF
TGTGCCAGCAGCCTGACACTACTCCAGGAGACCCAGTACTTC
>TRBV29-1|TRBJ2-5|many|-
CSVDRGARETQYF
TGCAGCGTTGATAGGGGGGCCCGGGAGACCCAGTACTTC
>TRBV6-2/TRBV6-3|TRBJ1-5|few|-
CASTPNTNQPQHF
TGTGCCAGCACCCCAAATACGAATCAGCCCCAGCATTTT
>TRBV5-1|TRBJ2-1|many|-
CASSSLDNNEQFF
TGCGCCAGCAGCTCCTTAGATAACAATGAGCAGTTCTTC
>TRBV5-1|TRBJ1-2|many|-
CASSLLQGPGYTF
TGCGCCAGCAGCTTACTACAGGGTCCTGGCTACACCTTC
>TRBV10-2|TRBJ1-5|many|-
CASGDIRVNQPQHF
TGCGCCAGCGGAGACATCCGGGTCAATCAGCCCCAGCATTTT
>TRBV19|TRBJ1-1|many|-
CASSIRLTAPEAFF
TGTGCCAGTAGTATTAGACTGACAGCCCCTGAAGCTTTCTTT
>TRBV4-3|TRBJ1-1|many|-
CASSQETDLVVGAFF
TGCGCCAGCAGCCAAGAAACGGACCTCGTTGTTGGAGCTTTCTTT
>TRBV27|TRBJ1-6|many|TRBD1
CASSFSGQGRSPLHF
TGTGCCAGCAGTTTCTCCGGACAGGGGAGGTCACCCCTCCACTTT